Detailed here is one T cell receptor beta chain. This specimen comes from a study of shared clonotypes between healthy human individuals. This CDR3 contains 11 residues. The V and J ends lost 6 bases and 3 bases respectively, with 8 bases between them. Germline CDR1 is DFQATT and CDR2 is SNEGSKA (reference sequence). The assay was carried out at the deep level. Genomic DNA belonging to each subset was distributed in equal measure over several immunoSEQ plates. In the authors' methods: ImmunoSEQ yielded junction-only sequences lacking quality scores, so filtering differed. Some clones are missing from TCRdb's copy, which holds only in-frame ones; the method was immunoSEQ multiplex PCR. Clone size and V and J calls were adopted from that table, with D and trimming inferred from the DNA. Here the sample spans about a million clones, more than 65% being singletons.

The specimen sequenced was memory CD4+ T cells sorted from blood. Indicated subset: CD45RA-negative fraction. This receptor was obtained from a man between 18 and 29 years old in good health. The V call is TRBV20-1, the J call TRBJ1-2; D gene unclear. CDR3 coding DNA: TGCAGTGCAGGGCAGCACTATGGCTACACCTTC. This sequence encodes CSAGQHYGYTF.